What follows is one TCR beta chain and its context. This sample stems from a study of blood T cell repertoires in COVID-19. Study at large: T cells, B-cell-depleted T cells, or PBMCs supplied cDNA or gDNA.

Clones were sequenced by immunoSEQ multiplex PCR, and TCRdb holds only the in-frame ones, with some missing. The data hold some 50,000 clones, with about nine tenths observed a single time. V was pared by 2 bases and J by 2 bases, with 6 bases between. The CDR3 is 13 residues long. Germline values: CDR1 KGHSH, CDR2 LQKENI. This sequence joins TRBV18 and TRBJ1-2; D is uncertain. The specimen was peripheral blood. The source of this sequence is a man aged 35-49 years with acute or convalescent COVID-19. Written as DNA, the CDR3 is TGTGCCAGCTCACCAGGCACCAACTATGGCTACACCTTC. This translates into CASSPGTNYGYTF. Using reference TRBV18 and TRBJ1-2 for the parts outside the CDR3, the full variable domain is NAGVMQNPRHLVRRRGQEARLRCSPMKGHSHVYWYRQLPEEGLKFMVYLQKENIIDESGMPKERFSAEFPKEGPSILRIQQVVRGDSAAYFCASSPGTNYGYTFGSGTRLTVV.